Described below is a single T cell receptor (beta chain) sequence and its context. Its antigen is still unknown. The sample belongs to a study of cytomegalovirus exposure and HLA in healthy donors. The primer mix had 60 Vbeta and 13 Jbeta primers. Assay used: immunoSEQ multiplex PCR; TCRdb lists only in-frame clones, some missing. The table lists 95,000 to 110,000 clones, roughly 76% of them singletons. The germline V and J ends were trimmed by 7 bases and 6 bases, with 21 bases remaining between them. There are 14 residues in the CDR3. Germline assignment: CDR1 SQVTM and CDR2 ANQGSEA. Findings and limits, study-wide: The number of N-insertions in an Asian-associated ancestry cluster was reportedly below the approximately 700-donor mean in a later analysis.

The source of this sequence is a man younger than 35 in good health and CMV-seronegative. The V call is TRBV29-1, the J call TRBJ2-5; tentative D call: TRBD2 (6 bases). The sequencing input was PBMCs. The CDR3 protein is CSADWGDPWKTQYF. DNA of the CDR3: TGCAGCGCAGATTGGGGGGACCCATGGAAGACCCAGTACTTC.